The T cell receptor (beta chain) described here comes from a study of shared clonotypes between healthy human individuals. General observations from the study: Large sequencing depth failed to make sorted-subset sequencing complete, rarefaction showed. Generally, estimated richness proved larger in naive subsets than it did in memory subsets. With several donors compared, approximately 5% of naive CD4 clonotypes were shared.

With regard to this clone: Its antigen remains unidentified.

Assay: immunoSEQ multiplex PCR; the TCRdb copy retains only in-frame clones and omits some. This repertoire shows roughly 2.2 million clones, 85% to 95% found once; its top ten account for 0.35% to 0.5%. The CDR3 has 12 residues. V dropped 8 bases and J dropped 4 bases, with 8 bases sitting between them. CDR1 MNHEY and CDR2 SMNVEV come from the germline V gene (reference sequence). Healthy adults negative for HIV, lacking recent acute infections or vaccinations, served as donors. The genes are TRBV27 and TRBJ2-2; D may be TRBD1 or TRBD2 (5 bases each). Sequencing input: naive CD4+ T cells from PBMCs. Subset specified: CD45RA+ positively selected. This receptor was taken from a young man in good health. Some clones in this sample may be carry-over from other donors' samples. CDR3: CASGTTTGELFF. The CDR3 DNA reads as TGTGCCAGCGGGACCACCACCGGGGAGCTGTTTTTT.